The 32 T cell receptor beta chains presented below share a single source sample, sequenced in a study of tumor-infiltrating lymphocytes in primary liver carcinoma (dated by TCRdb to about 2017). TRIzol reagent was used to extract blood RNA from unsorted whole blood, while the DNeasy Blood & Tissue kit provided the germline DNA. TCRdb shows the sequencer as Illumina HiSeq 2500. Starting from about 500 ng total RNA, TCRbeta-specific cDNA was produced by reverse transcription with a constant-region primer and ProtoScript II reverse transcriptase. Construction of the TCRbeta libraries relied on three nested rounds of multiplex PCR, following a slightly modified ARM-PCR procedure. Each of the first two PCR rounds ran for approximately 11 cycles and used multiplex TRBV1-TRBV30 forward primers together with a Cbeta reverse primer. TCRdb took the public reads, trimmed them with fastp at Q25, ran MiXCR for clone calling and kept in-frame beta chains. Entries that share a CDR3 protein sequence are merged under the most common genes and DNA. The sample table shows approximately 340,000 distinct CDR3 sequences, and less than 65% are seen once. Roughly 6% of the sample is held by the ten biggest clonotypes.

The sample taken for sequencing was peripheral blood. These TCRs come from a middle-aged man with primary liver carcinoma and hepatitis B virus infection.

This clonotype was found once. The junction and the germline gene differ at one end; a read error may be behind it. The chain couples TRBV6-2 or TRBV6-3 to TRBJ1-1, with D hard to call. The germline V gene has CDR1 MNHEY and CDR2 SVGEGT. The CDR3 extends over 14 amino acids. CDR3 sequence reads: CTSSYAELNTEPFF. Here the CDR3 DNA reads TGTACCAGCAGTTACGCAGAGCTGAACACTGAACCTTTCTTT.

The chain recombines TRBV7-8 with TRBJ2-7; 8 bases map to TRBD2. Germline-derived CDR1 and CDR2 are SGHVS and FQNEAQ. The CDR3 sequence is 14 residues long. With V trimmed by 1 base and J by 3 bases, 2 bases remained unmatched. CDR3 amino acids: CASSLGAGDYEQYF. DNA of the CDR3: TGTGCCAGCAGCTTAGGAGCGGGGGACTACGAGCAGTACTTC. The full variable domain, its missing parts supplied by reference TRBV7-8 and TRBJ2-7, is GAGVSQSPRYKVAKRGQDVALRCDPISGHVSLFWYQQALGQGPEFLTYFQNEAQLDKSGLPSDRFFAERPEGSVSTLKIQRTQQEDSAVYLCASSLGAGDYEQYFGPGTRLTVT.

With respect to this clonotype: The junction differs from germline at one of its ends, possibly a read error. The chain recombines TRBV5-4 with TRBJ2-7; D is tentatively TRBD1 or TRBD2 (6 bases each). Germline CDR1 and CDR2: SGHNT and YYREEE (reference sequence). This CDR3 contains 15 residues. The CDR3 DNA reads TGTGCCAGCAGCTTGGGGCGGGACAACTCCTACGACCAGTACTTC. It encodes CASSLGRDNSYDQYF. The whole variable domain, remainder taken from reference TRBV5-4 and TRBJ2-7, is ETGVTQSPTHLIKTRGQQVTLRCSSQSGHNTVSWYQQALGQGPQFIFQYYREEENGRGNFPPRFSGLQFPNYSSELNVNALELDDSALYLCASSLGRDNSYDQYFGPGTRLTVT.

This chain connects TRBV28 to TRBJ1-5; D remains ambiguous. The CDR3 has 12 residues. Germline lookup yields CDR1 MDHEN and CDR2 SYDVKM. Trimming pared 8 bases from V and 2 bases from J, leaving 7 bases between. CDR3 DNA sequence: TGTGCCAGCGGCCGGGGCAATCAGCCCCAGCATTTT. Translating gives CASGRGNQPQHF.

A remark on this clonotype: Mismatch with germline at one junction end may stem from a read error. V usage is TRBV6-6 and J usage is TRBJ2-1, with 12 bases matching TRBD2. The CDR3 consists of 16 residues. The germline V gene has CDR1 MNHNY and CDR2 SVGAGI (reference sequence). Here the CDR3 reads CASSYSWTSGIHEQFF. CDR3 sequence (DNA): TGTGCCAGTAGTTACTCCTGGACTAGCGGGATTCATGAGCAGTTCTTC.

This clonotype was seen a few times. The chain employs TRBV28 and TRBJ2-7; D tentatively reads TRBD1 or TRBD2 (5 bases each). The CDR3 totals 11 residues. Trimming left V 7 bases short and J 11 bases short, with 15 bases between. Looked up from germline, CDR1 is MDHEN and CDR2 is SYDVKM. For the CDR3, the DNA is TGTGCCAGCACCGGGGCCTCACGCGAGTACTTC. It is translated as CASTGASREYF.

There are many counts of this clonotype. The chain couples TRBV6-5 to TRBJ2-3; tentative D call: TRBD1 (6 bases). Germline lookup yields CDR1 MNHEY and CDR2 SVGAGI. The CDR3 length is 15 residues. Trimming left V 8 bases short and J 2 bases short, with 17 bases between. CDR3 coding DNA: TGTGCCAGCGGGACCCCAGGGGCGAACACAGATACGCAGTATTTT. Translation: CASGTPGANTDTQYF.

About this clonotype: This sequence may be a read error, since a much larger clone differs from it by one base. A read error is likely, as this CDR3 ends without the conserved phenylalanine or tryptophan. The chain has TRBV6-2 or TRBV6-3 and TRBJ1-2; no reliable D call. Germline assignment: CDR1 MNHEY and CDR2 SVGEGT. The CDR3 contains 14 residues. Trimming removed 4 bases from V and 3 bases from J, with 12 bases in between. The CDR3 is CASSLVLRDYGYTS. In DNA, the CDR3 is TGTGCCAGCAGTTTGGTGTTGCGGGACTATGGCTACACCTCC.

V is TRBV11-1 and J is TRBJ2-1; tentative D call: TRBD2 (5 bases). The CDR3 covers 15 residues. The V end was cut by 1 base, the J end by 5 bases, with 12 bases between. CDR1 and CDR2 (germline): SGHAT, FQDESV (reference sequence). The CDR3 spells CASSLETSVHNEQFF. The CDR3 bases are TGTGCCAGCAGCTTAGAAACTAGTGTGCACAATGAGCAGTTCTTC. The full variable domain, completed using reference TRBV11-1 and TRBJ2-1, is EAEVAQSPRYKITEKSQAVAFWCDPISGHATLYWYRQILGQGPELLVQFQDESVVDDSQLPKDRFSAERLKGVDSTLKIQPAELGDSAMYLCASSLETSVHNEQFFGPGTRLTVL.

As concerns this clonotype: Germline and junction disagree at one end, which may indicate a read error. This chain links TRBV11-2 with TRBJ2-7, with TRBD2 as a possible D gene (6 bases). The germline V gene has CDR1 SGHAT and CDR2 FQNNGV. CDR3 length: 12 amino acids. The CDR3 protein is CACSLGGYVQYF. DNA for the CDR3: TGTGCCTGCAGCTTAGGAGGGTACGTGCAATACTTC.

This clonotype was picked up a small number of times. V gene TRBV30 combines with J gene TRBJ1-4, with D unresolved. Germline values: CDR1 GTSNPN, CDR2 SVGIG (reference sequence). CDR3 length: 14 residues. Trimming removed 5 bases at V and 1 base at J, with 11 bases between. The CDR3 sequence is CAWSGVRTNEKLFF. DNA of the CDR3: TGTGCCTGGTCGGGAGTTCGAACTAATGAAAAACTGTTTTTT.

The table lists this clonotype with a count of one. A much more abundant neighbour one base away suggests this may be a read error. The chain has TRBV12-3 or TRBV12-4 and TRBJ2-5, with a weak D call TRBD1 (5 bases). This CDR3 spans 14 amino acids. This chain's CDR3 is CAGSTDREQETQYF. The CDR3 region has the DNA TGTGCCGGCAGTACTGACAGAGAACAAGAGACCCAGTACTTC.

Concerning this clonotype itself: The CDR3 does not end in the conserved phenylalanine or tryptophan, so this is likely a read error. This chain links TRBV11-2 with TRBJ2-5; D gene uncertain. V lost 5 bases, J lost 5 bases, and 18 bases lay in between. The CDR3 runs 15 residues. CDR1 is SGHAT, CDR2 FQNNGV, per germline. Written as DNA, the CDR3 is TGTGCCAGCAGCCTCGAGTGGAATCATAGGGAGACCCAGTACTTA. It specifies CASSLEWNHRETQYL.

The chain is built from TRBV7-9 and TRBJ2-1; 7 bases match TRBD2. V was clipped by 3 bases and J by 10 bases; unmatched bases: 21. This CDR3 has 18 residues. CDR1 and CDR2 from the germline V gene are SEHNR and FQNEAQ (reference sequence). The CDR3 spells CASSLVGLGPSPGGEQFF. The CDR3 DNA sequence: TGTGCCAGCAGCTTGGTCGGACTAGGGCCCTCCCCGGGTGGGGAGCAGTTCTTC.

This clonotype was picked up many times. This chain connects TRBV12-3 or TRBV12-4 to TRBJ2-3; D may be TRBD2 (5 bases). CDR3 length equals 14 residues. The V end lost 6 bases, the J end lost 0 bases, and 10 bases lay between the germline ends. In DNA form, the CDR3 reads TGTGCCAGCAGCCTAGCACTTAGCACAGATACGCAGTATTTT. It encodes CASSLALSTDTQYF.

As regards this clonotype: A read error may be the cause here, since a much bigger clone is one base away. In DNA, the CDR3 is TGTGCCATCAGTTCTCCGGCTAGGACCTACGAGCAGTACTTC. Residues: CAISSPARTYEQYF. The chain uses TRBV6-2 or TRBV6-3 and TRBJ2-7; D is unresolved. Germline V gene sequence: CDR1 MNHEY, CDR2 SVGEGT. The CDR3 has 14 amino acids.

Details on this clonotype: This sequence may be a read error, since a much larger clone differs from it by one base. The gene calls are TRBV6-2 or TRBV6-3 and TRBJ2-2; unclear D gene. In germline, CDR1 is MNHEY, CDR2 SVGEGT. The CDR3 consists of 14 residues. As DNA, the CDR3 is TGTGCCAGCTGTTACTCGGAGTCCACCGGGGAGCTGTTTTTT. This translates into CASCYSESTGELFF.

On this clonotype itself: An end of the junction differs from the germline gene, which may be a read error. The chain uses TRBV6-1 and TRBJ2-2; TRBD1 matches 9 bases. The CDR3 runs to 14 residues. The germline V gene has CDR1 MNHNS and CDR2 SASEGT. The CDR3 DNA reads TGTGCCAGCAGCGGACAGGGGTCCACCGGGGTGCTGTTTTTT. It encodes CASSGQGSTGVLFF.

On this clonotype: A much larger clonotype is one base distant, so this may be a read error. The chain uses TRBV5-5 and TRBJ2-5, with 7 bases identical to TRBD2. The germline CDR1 and CDR2 sequences are SGHKS and YYEKEE (reference sequence). The CDR3 runs 18 residues. The CDR3 loop reads CVSSSAGGWLAAQETQYF. CDR3 nucleotide sequence: TGTGTCAGCAGCTCCGCTGGGGGGTGGCTAGCGGCCCAAGAGACCCAGTACTTC.

About this clonotype: One end of the junction fails to match germline, which may point to a read error. The chain links TRBV11-2 to TRBJ2-2; 8 bases are a match to TRBD1. Germline V gene data show CDR1 as SGHAT and CDR2 as FQNNGV. This CDR3 is built from 17 residues. CDR3: CTSSLLIGTGSTGELFF. The DNA of the CDR3 is TGTACCAGCAGCTTACTGATAGGGACAGGTTCCACCGGGGAGCTGTTTTTT.

The chain couples TRBV30 to TRBJ2-7; TRBD2 matches 7 bases. J was trimmed by 7 bases and V by 6 bases; bases with no gene match: 12. This CDR3 has 13 amino acids. Germline CDR1 and CDR2: GTSNPN and SVGIG (reference sequence). This CDR3 is CACRLSGIQEQYF. The CDR3 DNA reads TGTGCCTGCCGACTAAGCGGGATACAGGAGCAGTACTTC.

A word on this clonotype: A read error may explain this, as a much larger clone is one base away. The rearrangement links TRBV10-3 to TRBJ2-7; possibly TRBD1 for D (5 bases). This CDR3 contains 12 residues. Germline CDR1 ENHRY, CDR2 SYGVKD. The CDR3 region has the DNA TGTGCCATCAGTGAGTCGACAGACGAGCATTACTTC. Protein: CAISESTDEHYF.

Notes on this clonotype: A much larger clone differs from this one at a single base, so this may be a read error. This chain connects TRBV4-1 to TRBJ2-1; 10 bases line up with TRBD1. Germline assignment: CDR1 MGHRA and CDR2 YSYEKL. The CDR3 runs to 16 residues. The CDR3: CASSQKGTGVHNGQFF. The CDR3 nucleotides read TGCGCCAGCAGCCAAAAAGGGACAGGGGTCCACAATGGGCAGTTCTTC.

On this clonotype itself: A much larger clone differs from this one at a single base, so this may be a read error. V is TRBV4-1 and J is TRBJ2-1; perhaps D is TRBD1 or TRBD2 (6 bases each). CDR1 is MGHRA and CDR2 is YSYEKL in the germline V gene. The CDR3 totals 17 residues. The CDR3 coding sequence is TGCGCCAGCAGCCAAGGCCCCTCGGGGGCTGGGGTAGTAGAGCAGATCTTC. It codes for CASSQGPSGAGVVEQIF.

For this clonotype: Germline is not matched at one junction end, which may reflect a read error. V gene TRBV13 combines with J gene TRBJ2-3; the D gene is possibly TRBD2 (6 bases). The CDR3 runs to 16 residues. Germline V lookup: CDR1 PRHDT, CDR2 FYEKMQ (reference sequence). DNA for the CDR3: TGTGCCGGCAGCTTAGGTAGCGGTACTAGCACAGATACGCAGTATTTT. It codes for CAGSLGSGTSTDTQYF.

This clonotype occurred a few times. The chain carries TRBV12-3 or TRBV12-4 and TRBJ1-5; TRBD1 is a possible D gene (6 bases). Trimming removed 3 bases at V and 2 bases at J, with 11 bases between. The CDR3 totals 15 residues. CDR3 sequence reads: CASSLGGARNQPQHF. The CDR3 coding sequence is TGTGCCAGCAGTTTGGGGGGGGCCCGCAATCAGCCCCAGCATTTT.

Concerning this clonotype: Without the conserved terminal phenylalanine or tryptophan, this CDR3 likely stems from a read error. The chain recombines TRBV6-5 with TRBJ2-1, with 9 nucleotides matching TRBD1. Germline CDR1 reads MNHEY; CDR2 reads SVGAGI. The CDR3 totals 17 residues. In DNA, the CDR3 is TGTGCCAGCAGTCGAGGACAGGGGCTGGGGTCCTACAATGGGCAGTTCTTA. Its translation: CASSRGQGLGSYNGQFL.

This clonotype was counted ten times or more. The chain employs TRBV6-5 and TRBJ1-1; D gene ambiguous. This CDR3 is 14 amino acids long. V lost 5 bases and J 2 bases, leaving 12 bases between the germline ends. Germline V CDR1 and CDR2: MNHEY, SVGAGI. The DNA for the CDR3 is TGTGCCAGCAGTATGGGAGGTAGCAACACTGAAGCTTTCTTT. Protein sequence: CASSMGGSNTEAFF.

This chain uses TRBV11-2 with TRBJ1-2; 8 bases match TRBD1. Losses at the gene ends were 6 bases for V and 8 bases for J; bases not matched to a gene: 14. Germline CDR1 SGHAT, CDR2 FQNNGV. The CDR3 loop spans 15 amino acids. The CDR3 coding sequence is TGTGCCAGCAGATTCTCAATCACAGGGGGAGGAGGCTACACCTTC. It translates to CASRFSITGGGGYTF. The full variable domain, in which reference TRBV11-2 and TRBJ1-2 provide the parts outside the CDR3, is EAGVAQSPRYKIIEKRQSVAFWCNPISGHATLYWYQQILGQGPKLLIQFQNNGVVDDSQLPKDRFSAERLKGVDSTLKIQPAKLEDSAVYLCASRFSITGGGGYTFGSGTRLTVV.

The chain combines TRBV7-9 with TRBJ2-1; 11 positions match TRBD2. V dropped 6 bases and J dropped 4; count of bases not matched to a gene: 5. This CDR3 contains 15 residues. Germline assignment: CDR1 SEHNR and CDR2 FQNEAQ (reference sequence). The CDR3 here is CASSHGLAGYNEQFF. The CDR3 bases are TGTGCCAGCAGTCACGGACTAGCGGGTTACAATGAGCAGTTCTTC. Full variable domain (rest looked up from reference TRBV7-9 and TRBJ2-1): DTGVSQNPRHKITKRGQNVTFRCDPISEHNRLYWYRQTLGQGPEFLTYFQNEAQLEKSRLLSDRFSAERPKGSFSTLEIQRTEQGDSAMYLCASSHGLAGYNEQFFGPGTRLTVL.

This clonotype has a handful of counts. The chain carries TRBV29-1 and TRBJ2-2; D might be TRBD1 (6 bases). Trimming took 7 bases from V and 2 from J, leaving 26 bases between them. Germline loops: CDR1 SQVTM, CDR2 ANQGSEA. This CDR3 has 18 amino acids. The DNA of the CDR3 is TGCAGCGGACGGATGGTGGTGGGGGACAACATTAACACCGGGGAGCTGTTTTTT. Its translation is CSGRMVVGDNINTGELFF.

J is TRBJ2-3 and V is TRBV11-1; 13 bases align to TRBD2. Germline trimming cut 8 bases from V and 3 bases from J; bases unmatched to any gene: 11. Germline loops: CDR1 SGHAT, CDR2 FQDESV (reference sequence). This CDR3 has 17 amino acids. The CDR3 DNA sequence: TGTGCCAGCCGACGTAGACTAGCGGGAGGTGCGACAGATACGCAGTATTTT. Translated: CASRRRLAGGATDTQYF.